These 9 T cell receptor beta chains were sequenced from one sample in a study of neurological immune-mediated disorders. TCRdb re-derived calls from the 5' RACE reads in MiXCR, one entry per CDR3 protein. This sample yields over 60,000 distinct CDR3 sequences, of which more than 4% are seen a single time; less than 3.5% belongs to the top ten. The sample consisted of PBMCs. The receptors originated from a woman aged 45-60 years with multiple sclerosis.

The gene calls are TRBV7-8 and TRBJ2-2; D gene unclear. The germline gives CDR1 SGHVS, CDR2 FQNEAQ. The CDR3 spans 12 residues. Trimming removed 4 bases from V and 10 bases from J, with 10 bases in between. DNA for the CDR3: TGTGCCAGCAGCTCCATCCGATCGGAGCTGTTTTTT. Its translation: CASSSIRSELFF.

In its sample, this clonotype was seen a few times. The V call is TRBV5-1, the J call TRBJ2-7, with TRBD1 matching 8 bases. J gave up 6 bases and V 4 bases, and 9 bases lay outside the gene matches. Germline V lookup: CDR1 SGHRS, CDR2 YFSETQ. The CDR3 extends over 14 amino acids. CDR3: CASSVSQGGGEQYF. CDR3 nucleotides: TGCGCCAGCAGCGTCTCACAGGGGGGAGGCGAGCAGTACTTC.

V and J are TRBV4-1 and TRBJ1-2, with D possibly TRBD1 on 5 matching bases. This CDR3 spans 16 amino acids. Germline CDR1 and CDR2: MGHRA and YSYEKL. Trimming took off 2 bases at V and 4 bases at J, with 17 bases between the two ends. The CDR3 coding sequence is TGCGCCAGCAGCCAAAAGGAAGCAGACAGTCTCTATGGCTACACCTTC. It is translated as CASSQKEADSLYGYTF.

This clonotype was seen ten or more times. The chain uses TRBV5-1 and TRBJ1-1; D is unresolved. Trimming removed 0 bases at V and 2 bases at J, with 5 bases between. The CDR3 consists of 13 residues. Germline CDR1 SGHRS, CDR2 YFSETQ. CDR3 residues: CASSLAANTEAFF. The CDR3 coding sequence is TGCGCCAGCAGCTTGGCAGCAAACACTGAAGCTTTCTTT. Full variable domain (rest looked up from reference TRBV5-1 and TRBJ1-1): KAGVTQTPRYLIKTRGQQVTLSCSPISGHRSVSWYQQTPGQGLQFLFEYFSETQRNKGNFPGRFSGRQFSNSRSEMNVSTLELGDSALYLCASSLAANTEAFFGQGTRLTVV.

On this clonotype itself: With a much larger clone just one base away, this may be a read error. The chain links TRBV20-1 to TRBJ1-5, with D perhaps TRBD1 (5 bases). CDR1 and CDR2 from the germline V gene are DFQATT and SNEGSKA (reference sequence). The V end was cut by 0 bases, the J end by 6 bases, with 18 bases between. The CDR3 extends over 16 amino acids. This CDR3 reads CSAREGGAGPCQPQHF. The CDR3 DNA reads TGCAGTGCTAGAGAGGGAGGGGCAGGGCCTTGTCAGCCCCAGCATTTT.

This clonotype was detected many times. The rearrangement joins TRBV27 to TRBJ2-4, with D uncertain. The germline V gene encodes CDR1 MNHEY and CDR2 SMNVEV (reference sequence). Trimming removed 6 bases from V and 0 bases from J, with 6 bases in between. The CDR3 loop spans 13 amino acids. CDR3 nucleotides: TGTGCCAGCAGCCCCATAGCCAAAAACATTCAGTACTTC. It codes for CASSPIAKNIQYF.

V is TRBV7-6 and J is TRBJ2-1; 12 nucleotides align to TRBD1. The V segment lost 5 bases and the J segment 8 bases; nucleotides outside the gene matches: 7. The CDR3 totals 15 residues. CDR1 is SGHVS and CDR2 is FNYEAQ in the germline V gene. For the CDR3, the DNA is TGTGCCAGCAGCCAAGGGACAGGGGGCAGGGATGAGCAGTTCTTC. Translated: CASSQGTGGRDEQFF. The full variable domain, completed using reference TRBV7-6 and TRBJ2-1, is GAGVSQSPRYKVTKRGQDVALRCDPISGHVSLYWYRQALGQGPEFLTYFNYEAQQDKSGLPNDRFSAERPEGSISTLTIQRTEQRDSAMYRCASSQGTGGRDEQFFGPGTRLTVL.

Judged by abundance, this clonotype is medium-sized. The rearrangement joins TRBV20-1 to TRBJ1-2, with D possibly TRBD1 on 5 matching bases. The CDR3 covers 14 residues. CDR1 and CDR2 from the germline V gene are DFQATT and SNEGSKA (reference sequence). Trimming cost V 2 bases and J 2 bases, with 12 bases left between them. The chain's CDR3 is CSARSGLENYGYTF. The CDR3 coding sequence is TGCAGTGCTAGATCGGGGCTCGAAAACTATGGCTACACCTTC.

This clonotype was seen many times. The chain couples TRBV4-3 to TRBJ2-2; the D gene is possibly TRBD2 (6 bases). Germline V gene sequence: CDR1 LGHNA, CDR2 YSLEER. CDR3 length: 17 residues. Trimming took 4 bases from V and 5 from J, leaving 20 bases between them. CDR3 in amino acids: CASSRDSRGEETGELFF. In DNA form, the CDR3 reads TGCGCCAGCAGCCGCGATAGTCGCGGGGAGGAAACCGGGGAGCTGTTTTTT.